The 27 T cell receptor beta chains presented below share a single source sample, sequenced in a study of tumor-infiltrating lymphocytes in primary liver carcinoma. Co-extracted RNA and DNA came from roughly 20-30 mg of unsorted bulk tissue. The input was about 490 ng total RNA; TCR beta cDNA was made from it with a constant-region primer. Libraries covering TCR beta were generated through three nested multiplex PCR rounds (using a slightly modified ARM-PCR). Use of TRBV1-TRBV30 forward primers with a C-beta reverse primer characterized the first two PCR rounds, which lasted roughly 11 cycles each. Via MiXCR, TCRdb re-called the multiplex PCR reads, giving one row per CDR3 protein. Of approximately 100,000 distinct CDR3 sequences listed, about two thirds are singletons. Input material: liver tumor tissue from sampling region 2. The subset is: tumor region T2, inferior pole. The source is a woman aged 55-69 years with primary liver carcinoma and hepatitis B virus infection.

This clonotype was found once. This chain joins TRBV12-3 or TRBV12-4 and TRBJ1-1; 8 bases fit TRBD1. This CDR3 contains 13 residues. CDR3 coding DNA: TGTACAAGCAGTGAAGACAGGGGTACTGAAGCTTTCTTT. Its translation is CTSSEDRGTEAFF.

On this clonotype: The junction and the germline gene differ at one end; a read error may be behind it. The chain joins TRBV5-6 to TRBJ1-1; D is ambiguous. The CDR3 totals 13 residues. CDR1 is SGHDT and CDR2 is YYEEEE in the germline V gene. The CDR3 region has the DNA TGTGCAAGCAGCTTGGGTAGGAACACTGAAACTTTCTTT. Translation: CASSLGRNTETFF.

This clonotype was found a few times. A junction boundary mismatches the germline segment, possibly from a read error. The rearrangement uses TRBV5-5 and TRBJ2-3; tentative D call: TRBD1 (5 bases). The CDR3 is 14 amino acids. Germline V gene data show CDR1 as SGHKS and CDR2 as YYEKEE (reference sequence). The CDR3: CASSLGGRADTKYF. The CDR3 DNA follows: TGTGCCAGCAGCTTGGGTGGCAGGGCCGATACGAAGTATTTT.

About this clonotype: Sequence at one end of the junction differs from germline and may be a read error. The rearrangement links TRBV11-3 to TRBJ2-1; 9 bases match TRBD2. Germline V gene sequence: CDR1 SGHNT, CDR2 YENEEA. This CDR3 is built from 18 residues. CDR3 residues: CASGLGQGGRAGYNERFF. The DNA of the CDR3 is TGCGCCAGCGGCTTAGGTCAAGGCGGGAGGGCCGGCTACAATGAGCGGTTCTTC.

This clonotype was detected many times. V and J are TRBV12-3 or TRBV12-4 and TRBJ2-7, with 8 bases aligning to TRBD1. This CDR3 has 15 amino acids. V gave up 7 bases and J gave up 0 bases; unmatched junction bases: 8. CDR3 coding DNA: TGTGCCAGCAACCCGACAGGGGACAGCTCCTACGAGCAGTACTTC. It specifies CASNPTGDSSYEQYF.

The rearrangement links TRBV6-1 to TRBJ2-2, with D uncertain. There are 15 residues in the CDR3. Germline V gene lookup returns CDR1 MNHNS and CDR2 SASEGT. V was shortened by 1 base and J by 8 bases, with 14 bases between the two germline ends. DNA of the CDR3: TGTGCCAGCAGTGAAGGGGATCTGTACATTGGGGAGCTGTTTTTT. Its translation is CASSEGDLYIGELFF.

To note about this clonotype: At one boundary the junction diverges from the germline segment, which might be a read error. The CDR3 loop is CASSLAGGTEASF. DNA of the CDR3: TGTGCCAGCAGTTTAGCAGGGGGGACCGAAGCTTCCTTT. The V and J genes are TRBV12-3 or TRBV12-4 and TRBJ1-1, with D tentatively TRBD1 (6 bases). The CDR3 is 13 amino acids.

This chain connects TRBV18 to TRBJ2-1; TRBD2 agrees at 9 bases. The ends lost 4 bases at V and 3 bases at J; junction bases unmatched: 4. Germline CDR1 and CDR2: KGHSH and LQKENI. This CDR3 region has 15 residues. The DNA of the CDR3 is TGTGCCAGCTCACAACCTAGCGGGGACTACAATGAGCAGTTCTTC. As protein: CASSQPSGDYNEQFF. The whole variable domain, remainder taken from reference TRBV18 and TRBJ2-1, is NAGVMQNPRHLVRRRGQEARLRCSPMKGHSHVYWYRQLPEEGLKFMVYLQKENIIDESGMPKERFSAEFPKEGPSILRIQQVVRGDSAAYFCASSQPSGDYNEQFFGPGTRLTVL.

This clonotype came up many times. The chain uses TRBV29-1 and TRBJ1-2; 9 bases are a match to TRBD1. CDR3 size: 17 residues. The germline CDR1 and CDR2 sequences are SQVTM and ANQGSEA. The J segment lost 4 bases and the V segment lost 1 base, leaving 13 bases of the junction unmatched. The CDR3 here is CSVEVAGQTGGGYGYTF. The DNA of the CDR3 is TGCAGCGTTGAAGTCGCGGGGCAAACAGGGGGCGGCTATGGCTACACCTTC.

This clonotype occurred many times. The gene calls are TRBV6-5 and TRBJ1-1; 9 bases are shared with TRBD1. CDR1 is MNHEY, CDR2 SVGAGI, per germline. The CDR3 runs to 13 residues. Unmatched junction bases numbered 2, after V lost 4 bases and J lost 5 bases. The CDR3 sequence: CASSWTGDTEAFF. CDR3 DNA: TGTGCCAGCAGTTGGACAGGGGATACTGAAGCTTTCTTT.

This clonotype was counted many times. In DNA form, the CDR3 reads TGTGCCAGCAGCTATAGCGGAGGAGGGGAGACCCAGTACTTC. Encoded protein: CASSYSGGGETQYF. The chain uses TRBV5-4 and TRBJ2-5; maybe TRBD2 (6 bases). The CDR3 runs 14 residues. V was trimmed by 3 bases and J by 5 bases, leaving 14 bases between them. Looked up from germline, CDR1 is SGHNT and CDR2 is YYREEE (reference sequence).

In its sample, this clonotype was seen many times. CDR3 protein: CASSLDAANYNEQFF. The DNA for the CDR3 is TGTGCCAGCAGCTTGGATGCGGCTAACTACAATGAGCAGTTCTTC. The chain combines TRBV5-4 with TRBJ2-1; D gene uncertain. In germline, CDR1 is SGHNT, CDR2 YYREEE (reference sequence). Trimming stripped 0 bases from V and 3 bases from J, with 10 bases between. CDR3 length: 15 residues.

This clonotype occurred many times. CDR3 protein: CAISEKASTPSTF. The CDR3 region has the DNA TGTGCCATCAGTGAGAAGGCCTCTACCCCTTCCACCTTC. This sequence joins TRBV10-3 and TRBJ1-2; D gene uncertain. CDR3 length: 13 amino acids. Germline-derived CDR1 and CDR2 are ENHRY and SYGVKD. Trimming stripped 2 bases from V and 13 bases from J, with 17 bases between.

Concerning this clonotype: Germline is not matched at one junction end, which may reflect a read error. This chain connects TRBV10-3 to TRBJ2-1, with D possibly being TRBD1 (5 bases). Per the germline V gene, CDR1 is ENHRY and CDR2 is SYGVKD. CDR3 size: 15 residues. CDR3 amino acids: CAVGKQGVSYNKQFF. Here the CDR3 DNA reads TGTGCCGTGGGGAAACAAGGGGTCTCCTACAATAAGCAGTTCTTC.

Concerning this clonotype: One base away lies a much larger clone, so this may be a sequencing read error. V usage is TRBV20-1 and J usage is TRBJ2-7; D may correspond to TRBD1 or TRBD2 (5 bases each). Germline CDR1 is DFQATT and CDR2 is SNEGSKA (reference sequence). The CDR3 extends over 15 amino acids. Written as DNA, the CDR3 is TGCAGTGCTACCGATCCTGTACAGGACTCCTACGAGCGGTACTTC. Translation: CSATDPVQDSYERYF.

This clonotype was observed many times. The chain recombines TRBV5-1 with TRBJ2-3; D is tentatively TRBD1 or TRBD2 (5 bases each). Germline values: CDR1 SGHRS, CDR2 YFSETQ. The CDR3 extends over 15 amino acids. Trimming pared 4 bases from V and 4 bases from J, leaving 16 bases between. In nucleotides, the CDR3 is TGCGCCAGCAGCCCCCGAGGGGAGACTTCAGATACGCAGTATTTT. Protein sequence: CASSPRGETSDTQYF.

Turning to this clonotype: Sequence at one end of the junction differs from germline and may be a read error. The chain has TRBV29-1 and TRBJ2-5; D not resolved. CDR1 SQVTM and CDR2 ANQGSEA come from the germline V gene. This CDR3 spans 13 amino acids. The CDR3 spells CSVELSAQEAQYF. In DNA, the CDR3 is TGCAGCGTTGAACTATCCGCGCAAGAGGCCCAGTACTTC.

This clonotype was observed many times. The chain couples TRBV29-1 to TRBJ2-7; the match to TRBD2 covers 9 bases. The CDR3 is 13 residues long. V dropped 6 bases and J dropped 5; count of bases not matched to a gene: 8. The germline V gene has CDR1 SQVTM and CDR2 ANQGSEA. The CDR3 region is CSVGGTSSDEQYF. CDR3 nucleotide sequence: TGCAGCGTGGGGGGGACTAGCAGCGACGAGCAGTACTTC.

Details on this clonotype: Here the CDR3 omits its conserved ending phenylalanine or tryptophan, so a read error is the likely source. The limits of the CDR3 on the DNA are not certain, so only TCRdb's listed CDR3 is given. The V gene is TRBV29-1, the J gene TRBJ2-3. CDR1 SQVTM and CDR2 ANQGSEA come from the germline V gene. Ends included, the CDR3 has 13 residues. CDR3 residues: CSAGITSTDTLYY.

V usage is TRBV4-2 and J usage is TRBJ2-7; unclear D gene. The V end lost 1 base, the J end lost 0 bases, and 10 bases lay between the germline ends. The CDR3 contains 15 residues. Germline CDR1 and CDR2: LGHNA and YNFKEQ. The CDR3: CASSQGGFSSYEQYF. The DNA for the CDR3 is TGTGCCAGCAGCCAAGGGGGATTCAGCTCCTACGAGCAGTACTTC.

In this sample, this clonotype turned up a few times. This rearrangement joins TRBV7-9 to TRBJ1-2; no firm D call. V lost 0 bases and J 8 bases, leaving 10 bases between the germline ends. Germline CDR1 SEHNR, CDR2 FQNEAQ (reference sequence). The CDR3 length is 13 residues. The CDR3 spells CASSLAEARGYTF. CDR3 nucleotide sequence: TGTGCCAGCAGCTTAGCTGAAGCGAGAGGCTACACCTTC.

This clonotype appeared a single time. Since a much larger clone is just one base distant, this may be a read error. The chain employs TRBV30 and TRBJ2-2; D possibly matches TRBD1 or TRBD2 (5 bases each). This CDR3 spans 12 amino acids. Per germline, CDR1 GTSNPN and CDR2 SVGIG (reference sequence). In DNA, the CDR3 is TGTGCCTGGAGGAGGGACGCCGGGAAGCTGTTTTTT. Its translation is CAWRRDAGKLFF.

A remark on this clonotype: One end of the junction fails to match germline, which may point to a read error. The DNA for the CDR3 is TGTGTCAGCAGGGGGACAGTGGGCCCAGATACGCAGTATTTT. It yields the protein CVSRGTVGPDTQYF. V usage is TRBV6-6 and J usage is TRBJ2-3; 7 positions agree with TRBD1. Germline V gene data show CDR1 as MNHNY and CDR2 as SVGAGI (reference sequence). The CDR3 has 14 amino acids.

About this clonotype itself: One junction end does not reproduce the germline sequence, and a read error may be involved. J is TRBJ2-4 and V is TRBV12-3 or TRBV12-4; D gene unclear. The CDR3 is 17 residues long. CDR3 in DNA: TGTGCCAGCAGTTCCATCCACCGGTCTATAGCCAAAAACATTAAGTACTTC. As protein: CASSSIHRSIAKNIKYF.

Concerning this clonotype itself: This sequence may be a read error, since a much larger clone differs from it by one base. V is TRBV5-1 and J is TRBJ2-7; D might be TRBD1 (7 bases). The CDR3 is 15 amino acids. Germline V gene sequence: CDR1 SGHRS, CDR2 YFSETQ. The CDR3 loop is CASSRGLTGLYEKYF. CDR3 bases: TGCGCCAGCAGCCGGGGACTGACAGGGCTTTACGAGAAGTACTTC.

As to this clonotype: At one end, the junction sequence differs from germline, possibly due to a read error. The J gene is TRBJ2-6, the V gene TRBV12-3 or TRBV12-4; TRBD1 might be the D (6 bases). This CDR3 spans 15 amino acids. CDR3 region: CACSWTVSGANVLTF. DNA for the CDR3: TGTGCCTGCAGTTGGACAGTCTCTGGGGCCAACGTCCTGACCTTC.

This clonotype was counted only a few times. A much larger clone lies one base from this, so it may be a read error. This chain links TRBV10-3 with TRBJ2-1; 7 bases are a match to TRBD1. CDR1 ENHRY and CDR2 SYGVKD come from the germline V gene. The CDR3 totals 14 residues. CDR3 protein: CAISTTGSCNEQFF. DNA of the CDR3: TGTGCCATCAGTACGACAGGGTCCTGCAATGAGCAGTTCTTC.